This section outlines one T cell receptor beta chain sequence together with its context. This sample was taken from a study of long-term antiretroviral therapy in people with HIV. An immunoSEQ assay, version v3.0, was performed at survey level. The data were produced by immunoSEQ multiplex PCR, yet TCRdb's version contains in-frame clones alone and is incomplete. The data contain 25,000 or so clones, approximately 90% of them singletons. The sequence derives from a woman younger than 45 with HIV. The specimen was unsorted PBMCs, collected 1.9 years after starting antiretroviral therapy.

CDR3 amino acids: CATQAEGQSRTGELFF. The CDR3 coding sequence is TGTGCCACCCAAGCCGAGGGGCAGTCAAGGACCGGGGAGCTGTTTTTT. The chain is built from TRBV15 and TRBJ2-2; D assignment may be TRBD1 or TRBD2 (5 bases each). V lost 8 bases and J lost 5, with 21 bases in between. This CDR3 has 16 amino acids. In germline, CDR1 is LNHNV, CDR2 YYDKDF (reference sequence). Full variable domain (missing parts from reference TRBV15 and TRBJ2-2): DAMVIQNPRYQVTQFGKPVTLSCSQTLNHNVMYWYQQKSSQAPKLLFHYYDKDFNNEADTPDNFQSRRPNTSFCFLDIRSPGLGDTAMYLCATQAEGQSRTGELFFGEGSRLTVL.